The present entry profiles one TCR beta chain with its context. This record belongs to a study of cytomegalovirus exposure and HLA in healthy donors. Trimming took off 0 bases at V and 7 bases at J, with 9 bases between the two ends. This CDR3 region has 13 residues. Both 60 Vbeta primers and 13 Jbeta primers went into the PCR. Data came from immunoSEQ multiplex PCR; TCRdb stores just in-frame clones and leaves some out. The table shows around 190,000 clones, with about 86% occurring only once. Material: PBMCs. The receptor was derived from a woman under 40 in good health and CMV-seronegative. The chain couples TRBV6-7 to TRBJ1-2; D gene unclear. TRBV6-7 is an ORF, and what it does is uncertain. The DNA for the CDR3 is TGTGCCAGCAGTTACTCGTTGGGCTGTGGCTACACCTTC. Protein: CASSYSLGCGYTF.